This TCR beta chain derives from a study of cytomegalovirus exposure and HLA in healthy donors. Study-level background: Earlier findings included 100 million to 130 million unique TCR beta sequences obtained from about 170 million T cells. About 85 million unique TCRs from HLA-typed donors were held in an early release of data.

On this clone: Its specificity is unknown.

CDR3 size: 14 residues. V dropped 0 bases and J dropped 0 bases, with 6 bases sitting between them. CDR1 and CDR2 (germline): SGHRS, YFSETQ. Study-level results: Most sequenced TCRs were rare (though some public TCRs occurred in many donors). In vitro data verified a few CMV-associated chains as specific for CMV antigens.

The PCR made use of 60 Vbeta and 13 Jbeta primers. Profiled with immunoSEQ multiplex PCR; TCRdb holds only in-frame clones, not every one. The sample has 130,000 to 150,000 clones; around 77% are singletons. Sequencing was done on a sample of PBMCs. The TCR sequence derives from a woman between 35 and 50 years old in good health and CMV-seropositive. The gene calls are TRBV5-1 and TRBJ2-5, with no clear D. The CDR3 coding sequence is TGCGCCAGCAGCTTGGGGCACAACCAAGAGACCCAGTACTTC. It is translated as CASSLGHNQETQYF.